The 17 T cell receptor beta chains reported below all come from one sample, sequenced in a study of shared clonotypes between healthy human individuals. Repertoires were generated with immunoSEQ multiplex PCR, while TCRdb's copy carries only in-frame clones and drops some. In the table there are about 650,000 clones, 95% to 96% of which are singletons. Terminally differentiated effector memory CD45RA+ cells were left out of the naive CD8 fraction, which was CD45RO-negative and positively selected for CCR7. Sequenced material: naive CD8+ T cells sorted from blood. All receptors derive from a woman aged 25 to 39 in good health.

The chain links TRBV9 to TRBJ2-6; D unresolved. The CDR3 length is 14 residues. Germline values: CDR1 SGDLS, CDR2 YYNGEE. Between the trimmed V and J ends, which lost 0 bases and 3 bases, there was a span of 4 bases. The chain's CDR3 is CASSVGDGANVLTF. CDR3 in DNA: TGTGCCAGCAGCGTAGGGGATGGGGCCAACGTCCTGACTTTC.

The chain links TRBV2 to TRBJ1-5, with TRBD1 as a possible D gene (5 bases). With 2 bases removed from V and 9 bases from J, the gap between germline ends came to 17 bases. The CDR3 totals 15 residues. Germline V gives CDR1 SNHLY, CDR2 FYNNEI. The CDR3 DNA reads TGTGCCAGCAGTGAATCGCCCAGGGACGTTCGGCCCCAGCATTTT. It specifies CASSESPRDVRPQHF.

This sequence joins TRBV27 and TRBJ2-1, with TRBD2 as a possible D gene (6 bases). CDR1 is MNHEY and CDR2 is SMNVEV in the germline V gene (reference sequence). The CDR3 extends over 16 amino acids. The V end lost 6 bases, the J end lost 0 bases, and 15 bases lay between the germline ends. DNA for the CDR3: TGTGCCAGCAGCCTCGCTGGGGGGAGCTCCTACAATGAGCAGTTCTTC. Amino acid sequence: CASSLAGGSSYNEQFF.

The chain links TRBV9 to TRBJ1-2; 10 bases line up with TRBD1. The V and J ends lost 4 bases and 4 bases, in that order; junction bases with no gene match: 10. The CDR3 consists of 16 residues. Germline CDR1 is SGDLS and CDR2 is YYNGEE. Here the CDR3 reads CASSTDRDRGLYGYTF. The CDR3 DNA reads TGTGCCAGCAGCACAGACCGGGACAGGGGCCTCTATGGCTACACCTTC.

The chain recombines TRBV5-1 with TRBJ2-7; D ambiguous. The ends were cut back, 0 bases at V and 11 bases at J, with 15 bases in the middle. The V gene's germline CDR1 is SGHRS and CDR2 YFSETQ. CDR3 length: 13 amino acids. CDR3 sequence reads: CASSLEGSVEKYF. The DNA of the CDR3 is TGCGCCAGCAGCTTGGAAGGGTCCGTAGAGAAGTACTTC.

CDR3 region: CASSGLGTGELFF. The CDR3 nucleotides are TGTGCCTCATCCGGTTTGGGGACCGGGGAGCTGTTTTTT. This chain uses TRBV11-3 with TRBJ2-2; D is undetermined. V was shortened by 11 bases and J by 5 bases, with 15 bases between the two germline ends. Germline V lookup: CDR1 SGHNT, CDR2 YENEEA. This CDR3 contains 13 residues.

This rearrangement joins TRBV19 to TRBJ2-7; either TRBD1 or TRBD2 may fit D (5 bases each). The CDR3 spans 13 residues. Trimming took 3 bases from V and 5 from J, leaving 11 bases between them. Germline lookup yields CDR1 LNHDA and CDR2 SQIVND (reference sequence). CDR3: CASSMGSGHEQYF. CDR3 in DNA: TGTGCCAGTAGTATGGGGTCGGGACACGAGCAGTACTTC.

The CDR3 protein is CASSTPTDYNEQFF. The CDR3 nucleotides read TGTGCCAGCAGCACCCCGACAGACTACAATGAGCAGTTCTTC. The V call is TRBV2, the J call TRBJ2-1; possibly TRBD1 for D (5 bases). V was pared by 6 bases and J by 3 bases, with 12 bases between. The germline V gene encodes CDR1 SNHLY and CDR2 FYNNEI. The CDR3 has 14 amino acids.

This chain connects TRBV27 to TRBJ1-5; TRBD1 matches at 8 bases. The CDR3 is made up of 14 amino acids. With V trimmed by 6 bases and J by 5 bases, 6 bases remained unmatched. Germline V gives CDR1 MNHEY, CDR2 SMNVEV (reference sequence). The CDR3 region has the DNA TGTGCCAGCAGCTCCGGGACAGGTCATCAGCCCCAGCATTTT. It yields the protein CASSSGTGHQPQHF.

The chain employs TRBV6-5 and TRBJ1-1; a possible D gene is TRBD1 (5 bases). Trimming cost V 0 bases and J 1 base, with 6 bases left between them. Germline values: CDR1 MNHEY, CDR2 SVGAGI. This CDR3 spans 14 amino acids. The chain's CDR3 is CASSYSGTNTEAFF. In DNA, the CDR3 is TGTGCCAGCAGTTACTCCGGGACGAACACTGAAGCTTTCTTT.

The rearrangement joins TRBV27 to TRBJ1-5; 7 positions agree with TRBD1. CDR1 is MNHEY and CDR2 is SMNVEV in the germline V gene (reference sequence). The CDR3 loop spans 17 amino acids. Trimming cost V 6 bases and J 0 bases; bases outside gene matches: 11. CDR3 in DNA: TGTGCCAGCAGACAAGGGACAGCCTCATATAGCAATCAGCCCCAGCATTTT. Residues: CASRQGTASYSNQPQHF.

The chain links TRBV2 to TRBJ2-1, with 11 bases that match TRBD2. The CDR3 consists of 16 residues. The V gene's germline CDR1 is SNHLY and CDR2 FYNNEI. The ends lost 6 bases at V and 0 bases at J; junction bases unmatched: 4. The CDR3 is CASSEGLAASYNEQFF. The CDR3 DNA reads as TGTGCCAGCAGCGAGGGACTAGCGGCCTCCTACAATGAGCAGTTCTTC.

This chain uses TRBV7-9 with TRBJ2-1; D perhaps matches TRBD1 (5 bases). The V end lost 7 bases, the J end lost 6 bases, and 13 bases lay between the germline ends. The CDR3 is 13 amino acids. Germline-derived CDR1 and CDR2 are SEHNR and FQNEAQ (reference sequence). The CDR3 sequence is CASTPGAGNEQFF. The CDR3 DNA sequence: TGTGCCAGCACCCCTGGGGCTGGCAATGAGCAGTTCTTC.

V is TRBV15 and J is TRBJ2-3; 9 bases are a match to TRBD1. Looked up from germline, CDR1 is LNHNV and CDR2 is YYDKDF (reference sequence). The CDR3 consists of 15 residues. V lost 2 bases to trimming and J lost 3 bases; unmatched junction nucleotides: 3. CDR3 loop: CATSRPGQGTDTQYF. The DNA for the CDR3 is TGTGCCACCAGCAGACCCGGACAGGGGACAGATACGCAGTATTTT.

This chain uses TRBV5-4 with TRBJ2-7; TRBD1 is a possible D gene (6 bases). Germline loops: CDR1 SGHNT, CDR2 YYREEE (reference sequence). The CDR3 length is 13 residues. V lost 4 bases to trimming and J lost 3 bases, with 11 bases between them. Here the CDR3 DNA reads TGTGCCAGCAGCATGACAGGAGGCTACGAGCAGTACTTC. Translating it yields CASSMTGGYEQYF.

The chain links TRBV18 to TRBJ1-4; no reliable D call. V was cut by 0 bases and J by 2 bases, with 16 bases left in between. This CDR3 is built from 18 residues. Germline CDR1 KGHSH, CDR2 LQKENI. The CDR3 protein is CASSPPVKGRRTNEKLFF. CDR3 DNA sequence: TGTGCCAGCTCACCACCGGTGAAGGGTAGGAGGACTAATGAAAAACTGTTTTTT.

The chain couples TRBV5-1 to TRBJ1-4, with 7 nucleotides matching TRBD1. V shed 0 bases, J shed 5 bases, and the junction held 10 bases outside the gene matches. The CDR3 sequence is 17 residues long. Germline values: CDR1 SGHRS, CDR2 YFSETQ. CDR3 DNA sequence: TGCGCCAGCAGCTTGGACGTCTGGGCAGGGGGAAATGAAAAACTGTTTTTT. Protein product: CASSLDVWAGGNEKLFF.